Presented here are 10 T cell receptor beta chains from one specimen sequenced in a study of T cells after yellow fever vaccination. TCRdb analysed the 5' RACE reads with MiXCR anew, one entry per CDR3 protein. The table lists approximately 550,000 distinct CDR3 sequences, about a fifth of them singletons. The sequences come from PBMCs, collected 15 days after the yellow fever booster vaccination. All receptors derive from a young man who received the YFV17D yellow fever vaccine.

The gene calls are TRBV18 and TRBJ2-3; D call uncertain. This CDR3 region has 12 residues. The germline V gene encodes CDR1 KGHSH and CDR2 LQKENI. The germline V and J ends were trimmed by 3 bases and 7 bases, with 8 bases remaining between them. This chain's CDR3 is CASSPPRHTQYF. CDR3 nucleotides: TGTGCCAGCTCACCCCCTCGGCATACGCAGTATTTT.

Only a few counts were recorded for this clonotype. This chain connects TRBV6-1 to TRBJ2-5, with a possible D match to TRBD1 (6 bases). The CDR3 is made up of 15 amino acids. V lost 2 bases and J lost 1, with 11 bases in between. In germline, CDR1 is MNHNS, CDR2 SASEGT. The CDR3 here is CASSEPGQIQETQYF. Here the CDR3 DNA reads TGTGCCAGCAGTGAACCGGGACAAATCCAAGAGACCCAGTACTTC.

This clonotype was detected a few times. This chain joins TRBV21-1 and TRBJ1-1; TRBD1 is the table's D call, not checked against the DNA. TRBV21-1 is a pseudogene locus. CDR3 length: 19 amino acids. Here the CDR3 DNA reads TGTGCCAGCAGCCACCCAAATGACCGGACGGGGGCATTTGACACTGAAGCTTTCTTT. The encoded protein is CASSHPNDRTGAFDTEAFF.

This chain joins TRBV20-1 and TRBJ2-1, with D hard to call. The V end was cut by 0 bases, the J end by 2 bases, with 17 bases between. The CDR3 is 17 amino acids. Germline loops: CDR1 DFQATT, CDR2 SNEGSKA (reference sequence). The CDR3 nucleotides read TGCAGTGCTAGAGATCTTTCCGCGGTTCAAGCCTACAATGAGCAGTTCTTC. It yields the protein CSARDLSAVQAYNEQFF.

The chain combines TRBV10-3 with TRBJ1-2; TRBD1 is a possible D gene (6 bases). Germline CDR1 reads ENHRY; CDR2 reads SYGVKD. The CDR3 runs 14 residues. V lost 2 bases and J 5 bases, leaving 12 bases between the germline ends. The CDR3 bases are TGTGCCATCAGTGAGGGGGGGCAGAGTTATGGCTACACCTTC. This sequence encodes CAISEGGQSYGYTF.

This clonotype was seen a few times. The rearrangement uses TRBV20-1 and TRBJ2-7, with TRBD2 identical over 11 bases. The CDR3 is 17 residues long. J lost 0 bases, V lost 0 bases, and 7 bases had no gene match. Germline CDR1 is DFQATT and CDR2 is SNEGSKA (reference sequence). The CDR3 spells CSARDLAGGSLSYEQYF. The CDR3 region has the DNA TGCAGTGCTAGAGATCTAGCGGGAGGCTCACTCTCCTACGAGCAGTACTTC.

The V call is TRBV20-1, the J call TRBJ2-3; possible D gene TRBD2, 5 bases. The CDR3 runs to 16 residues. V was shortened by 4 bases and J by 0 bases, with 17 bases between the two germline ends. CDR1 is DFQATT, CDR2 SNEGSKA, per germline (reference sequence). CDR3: CSATYSGVTSTDTQYF. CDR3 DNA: TGCAGTGCTACTTACAGCGGAGTCACTAGCACAGATACGCAGTATTTT.

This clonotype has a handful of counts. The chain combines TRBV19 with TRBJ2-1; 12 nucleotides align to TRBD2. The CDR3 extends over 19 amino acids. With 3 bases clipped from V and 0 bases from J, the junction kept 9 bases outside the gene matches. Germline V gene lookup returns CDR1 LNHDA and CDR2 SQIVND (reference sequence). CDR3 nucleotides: TGTGCCAGTAGTATTTTCCTAGCGGGAGGGCGGAGCTCCTACAATGAGCAGTTCTTC. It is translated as CASSIFLAGGRSSYNEQFF.

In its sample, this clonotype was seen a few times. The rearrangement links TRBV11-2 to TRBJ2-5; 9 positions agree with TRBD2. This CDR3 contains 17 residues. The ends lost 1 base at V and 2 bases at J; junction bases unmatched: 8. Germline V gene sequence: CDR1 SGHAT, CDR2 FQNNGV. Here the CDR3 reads CASSLVPTSGLQETQYF. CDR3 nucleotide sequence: TGTGCCAGCAGCTTAGTCCCGACTAGCGGACTACAAGAGACCCAGTACTTC.

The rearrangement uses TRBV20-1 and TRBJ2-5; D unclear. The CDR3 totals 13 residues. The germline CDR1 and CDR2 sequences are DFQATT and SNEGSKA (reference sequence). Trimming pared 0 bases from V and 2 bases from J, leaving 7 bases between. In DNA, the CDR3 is TGCAGTGCTAGAGATACAACTCAAGAGACCCAGTACTTC. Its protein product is CSARDTTQETQYF.